What follows are 16 T cell receptor beta chains derived from one specimen sequenced in a study of blood T cell repertoires in COVID-19. TCRdb keeps only in-frame clones here, not all; method: immunoSEQ multiplex PCR. In the table there are tens of thousands of clones, almost 85% of which are singletons. Source material: peripheral blood. All receptors come from a man between 65 and 85 years old with acute or convalescent COVID-19.

The chain is built from TRBV3-1 (or the pseudogene TRBV3-2) and TRBJ1-2, with D possibly TRBD1 on 6 matching bases. The V end was cut by 0 bases, the J end by 8 bases, with 19 bases between. CDR3 length: 16 residues. CDR1 is LGHDT and CDR2 is YNNKEL in the germline V gene (reference sequence). Here the CDR3 DNA reads TGTGCCAGCAGCCAAGAGCAGGGGCCCTTCTCACTAGGCTACACCTTC. It yields the protein CASSQEQGPFSLGYTF.

The chain recombines TRBV6-5 with TRBJ1-1, with a tentative D call TRBD1 (5 bases). This CDR3 has 14 residues. Per the germline V gene, CDR1 is MNHEY and CDR2 is SVGAGI. V gave up 5 bases and J gave up 3 bases, with 13 bases separating them. CDR3 residues: CASSQGGGDTEAFF. CDR3 nucleotide sequence: TGTGCCAGCAGTCAGGGCGGGGGGGACACTGAAGCTTTCTTT.

The J gene is TRBJ2-3, the V gene TRBV24-1; a possible D gene is TRBD2 (6 bases). Trimming cost V 9 bases and J 0 bases, with 9 bases left between them. The germline V gene encodes CDR1 KGHDR and CDR2 SFDVKD. The CDR3 runs 13 residues. The CDR3 region is CATREPSTDTQYF. The CDR3 nucleotides are TGTGCCACCCGGGAGCCTAGCACAGATACGCAGTATTTT.

The rearrangement uses TRBV7-2 and TRBJ2-1; 7 bases fit TRBD2. Germline CDR1 SGHTA, CDR2 FQGNSA. V lost 8 bases, J lost 9 bases, and 19 bases stayed unmatched. This CDR3 comprises 16 residues. CDR3 sequence (DNA): TGTGCCAGCGGACGCGGGAGTGGGGCAGGTTCCCCTGAGCAGTTCTTC. Its protein is CASGRGSGAGSPEQFF.

The chain uses TRBV9 and TRBJ2-5, with D perhaps matching TRBD1 (6 bases). The CDR3 has 14 residues. Germline V gives CDR1 SGDLS, CDR2 YYNGEE. V lost 3 bases and J lost 4, with 13 bases in between. CDR3: CASSAPPGAETQYF. Written as DNA, the CDR3 is TGTGCCAGCAGCGCCCCTCCAGGGGCAGAGACCCAGTACTTC.

This chain links TRBV9 with TRBJ2-2, with 10 bases matching TRBD1. The trim removed 4 bases at V and 5 bases at J, leaving 5 bases unmatched. Germline CDR1 and CDR2: SGDLS and YYNGEE. CDR3 length: 15 amino acids. CDR3 sequence (DNA): TGTGCCAGCAGCCTAGACAGGGGGCTGACCGGGGAGCTGTTTTTT. Translated: CASSLDRGLTGELFF.

The chain combines TRBV24-1 with TRBJ2-3, with D maybe TRBD1 (6 bases). The V and J ends lost 3 bases and 9 bases respectively, with 12 bases between them. The length of the CDR3 is 13 residues. CDR1 KGHDR and CDR2 SFDVKD come from the germline V gene. The CDR3 is CATSDGGSPTQYF. The CDR3 DNA reads TGTGCCACCAGTGATGGGGGCAGTCCGACGCAGTATTTT.

The chain couples TRBV11-2 to TRBJ2-1; D remains ambiguous. Germline CDR1 and CDR2: SGHAT and FQNNGV. Trimming removed 0 bases from V and 4 bases from J, with 7 bases in between. The CDR3 is 14 amino acids. The CDR3 nucleotides read TGTGCCAGCAGCTTAGAAGTACAGTACAATGAGCAGTTCTTC. It is translated as CASSLEVQYNEQFF.

The chain combines TRBV7-6 with TRBJ1-1; D gene unclear. V lost 3 bases and J lost 2, with 7 bases in between. Germline V gives CDR1 SGHVS, CDR2 FNYEAQ. The CDR3 runs to 13 residues. The CDR3 nucleotides read TGTGCCAGCAGCTTGAAGAGTAACACTGAAGCTTTCTTT. It yields the protein CASSLKSNTEAFF. Full variable domain (rest looked up from reference TRBV7-6 and TRBJ1-1): GAGVSQSPRYKVTKRGQDVALRCDPISGHVSLYWYRQALGQGPEFLTYFNYEAQQDKSGLPNDRFSAERPEGSISTLTIQRTEQRDSAMYRCASSLKSNTEAFFGQGTRLTVV.

The chain joins TRBV10-3 to TRBJ1-5; D perhaps matches TRBD1 (6 bases). The V gene lost 10 bases and the J gene lost 3 bases, with 13 bases spanning the gap. Looked up from germline, CDR1 is ENHRY and CDR2 is SYGVKD. This CDR3 comprises 13 residues. CDR3 residues: CATNDRSNQPQHF. For the CDR3, the DNA is TGTGCCACCAATGACAGGTCCAATCAGCCCCAGCATTTT.

The rearrangement joins TRBV6-2 or TRBV6-3 to TRBJ2-5, with a tentative D call TRBD2 (5 bases). Trimming shortened V by 0 bases and J by 2 bases, and 10 bases separated the two germline ends. Germline CDR1 reads MNHEY; CDR2 reads SVGEGT. The CDR3 runs to 15 residues. The CDR3 region has the DNA TGTGCCAGCAGTTACTCGACTAATCAACAAGAGACCCAGTACTTC. This sequence encodes CASSYSTNQQETQYF.

This clone has just one count. The V call is TRBV4-3, the J call TRBJ1-1, with D maybe TRBD1 (6 bases). CDR1 is LGHNA and CDR2 is YSLEER in the germline V gene. V was trimmed by 4 bases and J by 4 bases, leaving 13 bases between them. The CDR3 spans 14 residues. The CDR3 region has the DNA TGCGCCAGCAGCCCCGGGGGGGGCCTCACTGAAGCTTTCTTT. It encodes CASSPGGGLTEAFF.

The V call is TRBV25-1, the J call TRBJ2-7; 9 bases line up with TRBD2. The V and J ends lost 5 bases and 0 bases, in that order; junction bases with no gene match: 5. Germline-derived CDR1 and CDR2 are MGHDK and SYGVNS. The CDR3 extends over 15 amino acids. The CDR3 DNA is TGTGCCAGCAGTCAGTTAGCGGGGGCCTCCTACGAGCAGTACTTC. Its translation: CASSQLAGASYEQYF.

The chain recombines TRBV5-1 with TRBJ1-1; 10 bases match TRBD1. The length of the CDR3 is 14 residues. The V gene end was trimmed by 3 bases and the J gene end by 6 bases; junction bases not matched to a gene: 5. Per germline, CDR1 SGHRS and CDR2 YFSETQ. CDR3 DNA sequence: TGCGCCAGCAGCTCCAATGGACAGGGGGCTGAAGCTTTCTTT. Its protein is CASSSNGQGAEAFF. Full variable domain (missing parts from reference TRBV5-1 and TRBJ1-1): KAGVTQTPRYLIKTRGQQVTLSCSPISGHRSVSWYQQTPGQGLQFLFEYFSETQRNKGNFPGRFSGRQFSNSRSEMNVSTLELGDSALYLCASSSNGQGAEAFFGQGTRLTVV.

The gene calls are TRBV5-1 and TRBJ2-5; TRBD1 matches 10 bases. Germline CDR1 reads SGHRS; CDR2 reads YFSETQ. This CDR3 contains 16 residues. The ends lost 0 bases at V and 5 bases at J; junction bases unmatched: 7. For the CDR3, the DNA is TGCGCCAGCAGCTTGGGCGGACAGGGGGGAAAGGAGACCCAGTACTTC. It yields the protein CASSLGGQGGKETQYF.

The chain is built from TRBV7-2 and TRBJ2-7; 7 positions agree with TRBD1. Germline V gives CDR1 SGHTA, CDR2 FQGNSA. This CDR3 has 15 residues. V shed 1 base, J shed 3 bases, and the junction held 6 bases outside the gene matches. The CDR3 bases are TGTGCCAGCAGCTTAGGGGGCCCAGGGGGCTACGAGCAGTACTTC. It codes for CASSLGGPGGYEQYF.